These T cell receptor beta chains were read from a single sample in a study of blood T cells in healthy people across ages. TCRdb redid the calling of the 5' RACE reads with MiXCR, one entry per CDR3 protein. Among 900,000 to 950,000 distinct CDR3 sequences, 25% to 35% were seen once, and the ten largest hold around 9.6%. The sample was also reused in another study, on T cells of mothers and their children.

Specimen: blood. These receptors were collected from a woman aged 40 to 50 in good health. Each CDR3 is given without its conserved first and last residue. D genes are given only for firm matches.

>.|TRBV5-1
ASSLNRPTDEQF
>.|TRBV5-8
ASSPDGRRANYGYT
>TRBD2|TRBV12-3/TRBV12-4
ASSLLSGGLTDTQY
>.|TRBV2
ASSEARTAGQY
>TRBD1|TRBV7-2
ASRGQGADNQPQY
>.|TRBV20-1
SASRQRSGYT
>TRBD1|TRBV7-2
ASSRTGGLFSYEQY
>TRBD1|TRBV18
ASSLTPTGGYTGELF
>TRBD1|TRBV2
ASSGLLYRGHEQY
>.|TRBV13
ASSSRTEVANYGCT
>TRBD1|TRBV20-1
SARPSTGTYEQY
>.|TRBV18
ASSPQGSSGANVLT
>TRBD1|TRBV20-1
SACNPGQGQSYEQY
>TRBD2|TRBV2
ASSGIAGRNEQF
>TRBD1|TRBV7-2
ASSPRTGSTEAF
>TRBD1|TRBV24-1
ATRDRGGPRDNEQF
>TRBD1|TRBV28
ASKGQGGGHQPRH
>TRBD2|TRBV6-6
ASSLLAGGPNNKQF
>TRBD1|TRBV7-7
ASSLRTGLNEQF
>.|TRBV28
ASASGTYGYT
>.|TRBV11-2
ASSADSVRETQY
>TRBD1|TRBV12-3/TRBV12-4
ASSLFRDRGPGAKNIQY
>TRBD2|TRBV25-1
ACSFLAGDAQY
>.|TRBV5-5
ASSLAGEATSEAF
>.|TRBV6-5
ASSLSTKGLQPQH
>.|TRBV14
ASSRAWDYGYT
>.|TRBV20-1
SASRDTYNSPLH
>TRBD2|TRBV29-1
SVEGLLAGTYEQY
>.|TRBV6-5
ASRGASSPLH
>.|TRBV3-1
ASSVFGGIYNEQF
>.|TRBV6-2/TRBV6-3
ASKGGVVSNQPQH
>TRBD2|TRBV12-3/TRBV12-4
ASSFYGGGVSDTQY
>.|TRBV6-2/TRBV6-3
ASSYRQVSNEQF
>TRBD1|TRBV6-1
ASSGQGKAQNEQY
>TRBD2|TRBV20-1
SARDGLAPYNEQF
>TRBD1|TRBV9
ASSVGGTGAGELF
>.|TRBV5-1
ASSFGGQTDTQY
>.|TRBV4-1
ASSQFRGGQETQY
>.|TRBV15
AISLSGDPYEQY
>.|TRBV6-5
ASGGGGTYEQY
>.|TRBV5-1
ASSNPGVAEAF
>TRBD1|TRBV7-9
ASSGTGVRHGYT
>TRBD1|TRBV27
ASSNRDRGFGYT
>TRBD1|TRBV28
ASSLWTGGVYEQY
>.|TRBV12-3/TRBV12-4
ASSPGTWGGFYEQY
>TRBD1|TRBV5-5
ASTRDRGNTEAF
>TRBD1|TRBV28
ASWDRGHEQY
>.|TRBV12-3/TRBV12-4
ASRDRMAEAF
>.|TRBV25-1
ASTEGRNEQF